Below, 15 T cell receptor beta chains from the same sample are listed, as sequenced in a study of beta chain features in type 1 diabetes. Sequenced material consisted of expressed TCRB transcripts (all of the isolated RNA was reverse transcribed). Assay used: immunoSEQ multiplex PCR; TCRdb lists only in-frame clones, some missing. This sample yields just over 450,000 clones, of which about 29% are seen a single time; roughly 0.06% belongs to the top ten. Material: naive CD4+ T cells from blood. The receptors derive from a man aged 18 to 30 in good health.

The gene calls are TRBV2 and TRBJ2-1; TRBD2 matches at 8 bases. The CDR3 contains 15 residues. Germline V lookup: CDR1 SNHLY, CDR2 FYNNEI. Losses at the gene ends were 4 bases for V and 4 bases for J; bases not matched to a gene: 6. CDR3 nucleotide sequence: TGTGCCAGCAGTGGGGAAGCGGGAGCTTACAATGAGCAGTTCTTC. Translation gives CASSGEAGAYNEQFF. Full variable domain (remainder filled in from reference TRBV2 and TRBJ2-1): EPEVTQTPSHQVTQMGQEVILRCVPISNHLYFYWYRQILGQKVEFLVSFYNNEISEKSEIFDDQFSVERPDGSNFTLKIRSTKLEDSAMYFCASSGEAGAYNEQFFGPGTRLTVL.

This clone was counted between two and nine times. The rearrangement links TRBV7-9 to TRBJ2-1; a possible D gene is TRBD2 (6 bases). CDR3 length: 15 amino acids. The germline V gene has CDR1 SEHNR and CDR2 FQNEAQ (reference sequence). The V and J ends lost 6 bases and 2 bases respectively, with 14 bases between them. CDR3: CASSLASETYNEQFF. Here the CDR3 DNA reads TGTGCCAGCAGTCTAGCTAGCGAAACCTACAATGAGCAGTTCTTC.

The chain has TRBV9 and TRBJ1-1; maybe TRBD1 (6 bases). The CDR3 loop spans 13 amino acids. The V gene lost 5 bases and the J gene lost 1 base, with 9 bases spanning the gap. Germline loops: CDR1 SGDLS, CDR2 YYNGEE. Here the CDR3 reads CASRDRRNTEAFF. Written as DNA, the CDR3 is TGTGCCAGCAGAGACAGGAGGAACACTGAAGCTTTCTTT.

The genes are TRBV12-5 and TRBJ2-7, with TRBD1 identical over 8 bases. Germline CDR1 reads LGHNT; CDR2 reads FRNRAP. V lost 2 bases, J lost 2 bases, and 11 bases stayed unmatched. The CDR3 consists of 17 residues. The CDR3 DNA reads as TGTGCTAGTGGTTTGACCCCCGGTGGACAGGGCCCCTACGAGCAGTACTTC. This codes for CASGLTPGGQGPYEQYF.

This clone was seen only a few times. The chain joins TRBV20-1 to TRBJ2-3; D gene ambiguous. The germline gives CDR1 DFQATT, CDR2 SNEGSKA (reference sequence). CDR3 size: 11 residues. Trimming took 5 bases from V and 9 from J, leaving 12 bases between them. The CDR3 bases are TGCAGTGCTTTACAGCGTGGCACGCAGTATTTT. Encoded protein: CSALQRGTQYF.

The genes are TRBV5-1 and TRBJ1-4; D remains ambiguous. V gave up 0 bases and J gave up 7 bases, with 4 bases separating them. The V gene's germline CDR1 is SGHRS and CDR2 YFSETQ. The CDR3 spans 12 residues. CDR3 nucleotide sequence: TGCGCCAGCAGCTTGGGGGGTGAAAAACTGTTTTTT. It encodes CASSLGGEKLFF.

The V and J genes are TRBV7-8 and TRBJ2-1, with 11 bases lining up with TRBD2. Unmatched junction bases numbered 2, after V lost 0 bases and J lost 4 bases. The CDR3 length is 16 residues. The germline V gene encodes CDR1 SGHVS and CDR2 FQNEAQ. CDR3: CASSLALAGGYNEQFF. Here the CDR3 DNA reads TGTGCCAGCAGCTTAGCTCTAGCGGGAGGATACAATGAGCAGTTCTTC.

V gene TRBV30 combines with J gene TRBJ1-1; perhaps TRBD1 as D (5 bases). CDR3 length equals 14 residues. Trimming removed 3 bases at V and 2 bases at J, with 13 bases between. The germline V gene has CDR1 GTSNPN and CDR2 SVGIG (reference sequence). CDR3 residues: CAWRRGLLNTEAFF. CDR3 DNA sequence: TGTGCCTGGAGAAGGGGACTTCTTAACACTGAAGCTTTCTTT.

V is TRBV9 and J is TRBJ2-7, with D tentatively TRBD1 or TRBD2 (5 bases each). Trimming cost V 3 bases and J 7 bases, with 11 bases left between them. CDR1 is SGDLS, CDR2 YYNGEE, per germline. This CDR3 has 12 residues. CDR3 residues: CASSAEGEEQYF. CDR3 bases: TGTGCCAGCAGCGCTGAAGGGGAGGAGCAGTACTTC.

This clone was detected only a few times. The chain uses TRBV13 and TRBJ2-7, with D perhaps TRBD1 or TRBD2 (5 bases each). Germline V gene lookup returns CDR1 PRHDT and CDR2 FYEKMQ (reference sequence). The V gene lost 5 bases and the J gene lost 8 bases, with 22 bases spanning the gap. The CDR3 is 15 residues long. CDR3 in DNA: TGTGCCAGCAGCCTCCGCGAGGCAGGGAGTTGGAAGCAGTACTTC. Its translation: CASSLREAGSWKQYF.

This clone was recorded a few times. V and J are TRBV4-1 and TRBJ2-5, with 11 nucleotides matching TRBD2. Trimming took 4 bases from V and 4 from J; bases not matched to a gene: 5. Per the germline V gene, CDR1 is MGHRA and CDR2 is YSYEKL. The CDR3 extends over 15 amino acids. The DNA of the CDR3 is TGCGCCAGCAGCCTGATAGGACTAGCGGGAGAGACCCAGTACTTC. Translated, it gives CASSLIGLAGETQYF.

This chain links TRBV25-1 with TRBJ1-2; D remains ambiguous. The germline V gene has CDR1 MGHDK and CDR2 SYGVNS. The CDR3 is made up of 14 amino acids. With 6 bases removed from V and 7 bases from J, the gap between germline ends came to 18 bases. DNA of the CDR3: TGTGCCAGCAGCACTATACAGAGTGGGGTTGGCTACACCTTC. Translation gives CASSTIQSGVGYTF.

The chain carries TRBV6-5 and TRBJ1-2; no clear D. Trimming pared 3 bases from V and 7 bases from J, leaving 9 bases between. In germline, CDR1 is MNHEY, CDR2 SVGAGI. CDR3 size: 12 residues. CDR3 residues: CASSYSRGGYTF. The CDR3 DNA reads TGTGCCAGCAGTTATTCGCGCGGTGGCTACACCTTC.

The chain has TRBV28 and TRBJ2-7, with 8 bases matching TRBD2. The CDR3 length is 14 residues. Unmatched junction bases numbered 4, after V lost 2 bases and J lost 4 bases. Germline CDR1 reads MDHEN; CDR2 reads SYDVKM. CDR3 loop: CASSLLAGLYEQYF. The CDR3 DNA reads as TGTGCCAGCAGTTTACTAGCGGGTTTATACGAGCAGTACTTC.

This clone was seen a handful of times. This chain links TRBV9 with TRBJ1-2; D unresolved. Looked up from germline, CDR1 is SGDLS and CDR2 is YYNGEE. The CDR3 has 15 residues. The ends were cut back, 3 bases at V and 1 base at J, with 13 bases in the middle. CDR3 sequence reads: CASSARSGDNYGYTF. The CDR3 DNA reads TGTGCCAGCAGCGCTCGTTCGGGCGATAACTATGGCTACACCTTC.